These T cell receptor beta chains were read from a single sample in a study of T cells in severe cutaneous drug reactions. TCRdb reworked the multiplex PCR reads into one entry per CDR3 protein, no DNA. This sample's table has approximately 9,500 distinct CDR3 sequences. The sample consisted of cells from a skin blister. These receptors were obtained from a human donor with Stevens-Johnson syndrome, a severe cutaneous drug reaction. Each CDR3 is given with its conserved first and last residue. Only some rows state a clone size, as once, few, many or a class for expanded clones.

cdr3_aa | clone_size | cdr3_length | j_call | v_call
CSASPGMSTEAFF | medium-sized | 13 | TRBJ1-1 | TRBV20-1
CSVAYGLVIPYEQYF | . | 15 | TRBJ2-7 | TRBV29-1
CSVAGGTGRNEQYF | . | 14 | TRBJ2-7 | TRBV29-1
CSVDHSMNTEAFF | . | 13 | TRBJ1-1 | TRBV29-1
CASSVDVGLGYEQYF | . | 15 | TRBJ2-7 | TRBV9
CSAIRQFFYEQYF | medium-sized | 13 | TRBJ2-7 | TRBV20-1
CSAEQGYEQYF | . | 11 | TRBJ2-7 | TRBV20-1
CSVGEAKPGYGYTF | . | 14 | TRBJ1-2 | TRBV29-1
CASLRVAGNYGYTF | . | 14 | TRBJ1-2 | TRBV2
CSARFLAGNSYEQYF | . | 15 | TRBJ2-7 | TRBV20-1
CSATQGAGTEAFF | . | 13 | TRBJ1-1 | TRBV20-1
CSVVRSPGGNGYTF | . | 14 | TRBJ1-2 | TRBV29-1
CSAIGLAGYDEQFF | . | 14 | TRBJ2-1 | TRBV20-1
CSVTLRDSYGYTF | . | 13 | TRBJ1-2 | TRBV29-1
CSVEIGRNTGELFF | . | 14 | TRBJ2-2 | TRBV29-1
CSARDSDGGEQFF | . | 13 | TRBJ2-1 | TRBV20-1
CRAAGGRADTQYF | . | 13 | TRBJ2-3 | TRBV20-1
CSARGLAGGDTGELFF | . | 16 | TRBJ2-2 | TRBV20-1
CSGWTGMNTEAFF | . | 13 | TRBJ1-1 | TRBV29-1
CSVGQTVYNEQFF | . | 13 | TRBJ2-1 | TRBV29-1
CSVAGTSGISSYNEQFF | . | 17 | TRBJ2-1 | TRBV29-1
CSVVSTLNQPQHF | medium-sized | 13 | TRBJ1-5 | TRBV29-1
CSASGLAGVEQYF | . | 13 | TRBJ2-7 | TRBV20-1
CSVVDRTSYEQYF | . | 13 | TRBJ2-7 | TRBV29-1
CSVSAARVGEQYF | . | 13 | TRBJ2-7 | TRBV29-1
CSARVADRATDTQYF | . | 15 | TRBJ2-3 | TRBV20-1
CSVVRPRGLAGTDTQYF | . | 17 | TRBJ2-3 | TRBV29-1
CSVARDGNQETQYF | . | 14 | TRBJ2-5 | TRBV29-1
CSAFSSNQETQYF | . | 13 | TRBJ2-5 | TRBV20-1
CSVPLGQETQYF | . | 12 | TRBJ2-5 | TRBV29-1